The clone carrying this TCR beta chain was observed at least ten times. What it binds is unknown. V lost 1 base, J lost 6 bases, and 12 bases lay in between. The CDR3 has 13 amino acids. Germline V gene sequence: CDR1 DFQATT, CDR2 SNEGSKA (reference sequence). This sample is drawn from a study of T cells in Graves' hyperthyroidism and ophthalmopathy. Researchers took RNA transcripts and amplified the TCR beta CDR3 regions from them. HTBI primers were the set used in a first-round RT-PCR of the TCR CDR3. From the multiplex PCR reads, TCRdb called clonotypes with MiXCR, one entry per CDR3 protein. Of around 110,000 distinct CDR3 sequences listed, roughly 15% were seen once; the top ten hold roughly 40%. Study-wide findings and caveats: The blood repertoire included most of the expanded thyroid clonotypes above 0.001. Ophthalmopathy cases were set apart from stable hyperthyroidism by a 13 V-J model.

V and J are TRBV20-1 and TRBJ1-2; D possibly corresponds to TRBD1 (6 bases). The TCR comes from a woman between 45 and 65 years old with Graves' hyperthyroidism. The source material was blood. CDR3 amino acids: CSARGQDDDGYTF. In nucleotides, the CDR3 is TGCAGTGCTAGAGGACAGGACGACGATGGCTACACCTTC.